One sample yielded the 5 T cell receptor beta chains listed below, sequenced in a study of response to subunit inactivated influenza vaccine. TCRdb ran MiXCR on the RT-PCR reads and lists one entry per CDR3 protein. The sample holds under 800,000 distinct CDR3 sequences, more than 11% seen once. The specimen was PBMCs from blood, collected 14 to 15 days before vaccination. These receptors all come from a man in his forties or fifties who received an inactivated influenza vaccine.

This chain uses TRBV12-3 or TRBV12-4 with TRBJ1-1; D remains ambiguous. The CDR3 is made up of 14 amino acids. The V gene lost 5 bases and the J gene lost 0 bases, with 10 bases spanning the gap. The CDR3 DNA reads TGTGCCAGCAGTCCCACCCCTGTGAACACTGAAGCTTTCTTT. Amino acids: CASSPTPVNTEAFF.

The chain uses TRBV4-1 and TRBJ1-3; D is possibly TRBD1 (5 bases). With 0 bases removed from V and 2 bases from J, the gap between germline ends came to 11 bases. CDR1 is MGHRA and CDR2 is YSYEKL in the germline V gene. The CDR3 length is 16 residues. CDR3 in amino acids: CASSQDPGRAGNTIYF. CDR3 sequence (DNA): TGCGCCAGCAGCCAAGATCCGGGCAGGGCTGGAAACACCATATATTTT.

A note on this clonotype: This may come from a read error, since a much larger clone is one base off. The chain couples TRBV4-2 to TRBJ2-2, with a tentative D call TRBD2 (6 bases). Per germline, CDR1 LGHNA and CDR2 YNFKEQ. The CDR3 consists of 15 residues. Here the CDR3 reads CVSSQGGTNTGELFF. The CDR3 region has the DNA TGTGTCAGCAGCCAAGGCGGGACTAACACCGGGGAGCTGTTTTTT.

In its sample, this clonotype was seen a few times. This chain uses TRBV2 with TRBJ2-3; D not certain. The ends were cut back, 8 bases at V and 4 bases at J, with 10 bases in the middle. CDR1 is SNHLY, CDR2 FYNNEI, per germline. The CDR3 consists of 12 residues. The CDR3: CASSRGSDTQYF. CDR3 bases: TGTGCCAGCTCACGAGGTTCAGATACGCAGTATTTT.

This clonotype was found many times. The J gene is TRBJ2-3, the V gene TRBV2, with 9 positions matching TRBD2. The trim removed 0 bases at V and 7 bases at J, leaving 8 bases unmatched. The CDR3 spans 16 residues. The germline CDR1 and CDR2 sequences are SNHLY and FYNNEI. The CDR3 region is CASSEAQGLAAYTQYF. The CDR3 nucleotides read TGTGCCAGCAGTGAAGCGCAGGGACTAGCAGCTTATACGCAGTATTTT.